This passage covers 32 T cell receptor beta chains from one sample sequenced in a study of cytomegalovirus exposure and HLA in healthy donors. The PCR used 60 Vbeta and 13 Jbeta primers. Some clones are missing from TCRdb's copy, which holds only in-frame ones; the method was immunoSEQ multiplex PCR. The table records 170,000 or so clones, over 80% of them present only once. Sequencing was performed on PBMCs. Source of these receptors: a man aged 45-65 years in good health and CMV-seronegative.

This sequence joins TRBV11-2 and TRBJ2-1, with 10 bases aligning to TRBD1. Germline V gives CDR1 SGHAT, CDR2 FQNNGV. The ends lost 5 bases at V and 6 bases at J; junction bases unmatched: 7. The CDR3 is 15 residues long. For the CDR3, the DNA is TGTGCCAGCAGCCCGGGGACAGGGGCGGTCAATGAGCAGTTCTTC. Translated: CASSPGTGAVNEQFF.

The V gene is TRBV28, the J gene TRBJ2-1; 11 nucleotides align to TRBD2. Germline assignment: CDR1 MDHEN and CDR2 SYDVKM. The CDR3 loop spans 14 amino acids. The J segment lost 10 bases and the V segment lost 4 bases, leaving 6 bases of the junction unmatched. The CDR3 spells CASSSQGLAEEQFF. CDR3 in DNA: TGTGCCAGCAGTTCCCAGGGACTAGCGGAGGAGCAGTTCTTC.

V gene TRBV6-6 combines with J gene TRBJ1-5, with 8 bases fitting TRBD1. The CDR3 contains 13 residues. Germline trimming cut 6 bases from V and 6 bases from J; bases unmatched to any gene: 4. Per germline, CDR1 MNHNY and CDR2 SVGAGI (reference sequence). CDR3 in DNA: TGTGCCAGCAGAGAGACAGGGGTTCAGCCCCAGCATTTT. Translation: CASRETGVQPQHF.

This clone has more than one count but fewer than ten. The V call is TRBV6-6, the J call TRBJ1-2; no clear D gene. Germline loops: CDR1 MNHNY, CDR2 SVGAGI (reference sequence). There are 11 residues in the CDR3. V lost 6 bases to trimming and J lost 4 bases, with 6 bases between them. The CDR3, as DNA: TGTGCCAGCAGGTCAATCTATGGCTACACCTTC. Protein: CASRSIYGYTF.

In its sample, this clone was seen a few times. This chain links TRBV6-5 with TRBJ1-5; 9 positions match TRBD1. Germline CDR1 and CDR2: MNHEY and SVGAGI. After removal of 5 bases from V and 4 bases from J, the junction contained 6 bases not matched to a gene. CDR3 length equals 15 residues. The CDR3 DNA follows: TGTGCCAGCAGTCAGGACAGGGGCGGGAATCAGCCCCAGCATTTT. This codes for CASSQDRGGNQPQHF.

The chain joins TRBV28 to TRBJ2-2; D not certain. Deletions cut 2 bases from V and 6 bases from J, with 10 bases between. Germline CDR1 and CDR2: MDHEN and SYDVKM. The CDR3 has 14 amino acids. In nucleotides, the CDR3 is TGTGCCAGCAGTTTAGGTCCCTTAGCCGGGGAGCTGTTTTTT. Encoded protein: CASSLGPLAGELFF.

V and J are TRBV28 and TRBJ1-1; D may be TRBD1 (5 bases). This CDR3 has 16 residues. Germline CDR1 is MDHEN and CDR2 is SYDVKM. Trimming stripped 2 bases from V and 1 base from J, with 14 bases between. This CDR3 reads CASSLPRTLRNTEAFF. CDR3 bases: TGTGCCAGCAGTTTACCTCGGACATTGCGGAACACTGAAGCTTTCTTT.

Here the CDR3 reads CASSGASAGGTVDTQYF. CDR3 DNA: TGTGCCAGCAGTGGAGCTTCTGCGGGAGGGACCGTGGATACGCAGTATTTT. The chain employs TRBV28 and TRBJ2-3, with 9 bases aligning to TRBD2. J lost 6 bases, V lost 5 bases, and 15 bases had no gene match. The CDR3 runs 17 residues. CDR1 is MDHEN and CDR2 is SYDVKM in the germline V gene.

The genes are TRBV18 and TRBJ1-2; 7 nucleotides align to TRBD1. V trimming: 5 bases; J trimming: 8 bases; junction bases outside the gene matches: 5. The CDR3 runs to 12 residues. From germline, CDR1 is KGHSH and CDR2 LQKENI. The CDR3 DNA reads TGTGCCAGCTCATCAGACAGGGTCGGCTACACCTTC. Protein product: CASSSDRVGYTF.

J is TRBJ2-7 and V is TRBV6-6; perhaps TRBD1 as D (6 bases). Germline loops: CDR1 MNHNY, CDR2 SVGAGI (reference sequence). The CDR3 is made up of 14 amino acids. Trimming pared 6 bases from V and 1 base from J, leaving 13 bases between. Here the CDR3 reads CASRDSLPSYEQYF. CDR3 coding DNA: TGTGCCAGCAGGGACAGCCTACCGTCCTACGAGCAGTACTTC.

J is TRBJ2-1 and V is TRBV12-2; the DNA was not compared with TRBD2, the D call given in the table. TRBV12-2 represents a pseudogene. The CDR3 extends over 15 amino acids. The CDR3 DNA sequence: TGTGCAAGTCGCCCCAGACTAGCGGGATCGGATGAGCAGTTCTTC. Its translation is CASRPRLAGSDEQFF.

V usage is TRBV5-1 and J usage is TRBJ2-3, with 8 bases matching TRBD2. This CDR3 region has 17 residues. Looked up from germline, CDR1 is SGHRS and CDR2 is YFSETQ. V gave up 0 bases and J gave up 1 base; unmatched junction bases: 7. CDR3 amino acids: CASSLAPSGGRTDTQYF. As DNA, the CDR3 is TGCGCCAGCAGCTTGGCCCCCAGCGGGGGTCGCACAGATACGCAGTATTTT.

In its sample, this clone was seen a few times. Here the CDR3 DNA reads TGTGCCAGCAGCCCAGGGGGGACCGGAAACACCATATATTTT. Amino acids: CASSPGGTGNTIYF. V gene TRBV7-2 combines with J gene TRBJ1-3; 7 positions match TRBD1. There are 14 residues in the CDR3. Germline V gives CDR1 SGHTA, CDR2 FQGNSA. V was clipped by 5 bases and J by 4 bases; unmatched bases: 5.

The chain couples TRBV12-5 to TRBJ2-1, with D possibly matching TRBD2 (5 bases). The V gene lost 7 bases and the J gene lost 6 bases, with 19 bases spanning the gap. Germline V gene data show CDR1 as LGHNT and CDR2 as FRNRAP. There are 15 residues in the CDR3. CDR3: CASAPSGIPSNEQFF. CDR3 nucleotide sequence: TGTGCTAGTGCCCCGAGCGGAATACCTAGCAATGAGCAGTTCTTC.

This clone has a single count. The chain combines TRBV7-9 with TRBJ2-5, with TRBD1 identical over 12 bases. The V gene's germline CDR1 is SEHNR and CDR2 FQNEAQ (reference sequence). The CDR3 extends over 15 amino acids. The junction had 4 bases not matched to a gene; V was cut back by 5 bases and J by 3 bases. DNA for the CDR3: TGTGCCAGCAGCCGCGGGACAGGGGGCGAAGAGACCCAGTACTTC. Translated: CASSRGTGGEETQYF.

This chain links TRBV30 with TRBJ1-1; D perhaps matches TRBD1 (5 bases). Trimming stripped 4 bases from V and 0 bases from J, with 9 bases between. The CDR3 is 13 residues long. From germline, CDR1 is GTSNPN and CDR2 SVGIG (reference sequence). The CDR3 bases are TGTGCCTGGACCTTGACAGTGAACACTGAAGCTTTCTTT. Its translation is CAWTLTVNTEAFF.

The chain joins TRBV5-1 to TRBJ2-1; maybe TRBD2 (6 bases). Trimming shortened V by 4 bases and J by 6 bases, and 17 bases separated the two germline ends. The CDR3 extends over 15 amino acids. CDR1 SGHRS and CDR2 YFSETQ come from the germline V gene. The CDR3 sequence: CASSPGTAGPNEQFF. As DNA, the CDR3 is TGCGCCAGCAGCCCGGGGACTGCCGGCCCCAATGAGCAGTTCTTC.

The chain employs TRBV30 and TRBJ2-7; D is possibly TRBD2 (5 bases). The CDR3 covers 12 residues. Germline lookup yields CDR1 GTSNPN and CDR2 SVGIG (reference sequence). V dropped 2 bases and J dropped 7 bases, with 12 bases sitting between them. The CDR3 region is CAWSPTRGEQYF. The CDR3 DNA is TGTGCCTGGAGTCCGACCCGGGGAGAGCAGTACTTC. The variable domain in full, completed from reference TRBV30 and TRBJ2-7, reads SQTIHQWPATLVQPVGSPLSLECTVEGTSNPNLYWYRQAAGRGLQLLFYSVGIGQISSEVPQNLSASRPQDRQFILSSKKLLLSDSGFYLCAWSPTRGEQYFGPGTRLTVT.

This chain uses TRBV9 with TRBJ2-5, with 10 positions matching TRBD1. The trim removed 4 bases at V and 2 bases at J, leaving 5 bases unmatched. CDR3 length: 15 residues. The germline CDR1 and CDR2 sequences are SGDLS and YYNGEE. As DNA, the CDR3 is TGTGCCAGCAGCCTCAGGACAGGGGGACAAGAGACCCAGTACTTC. It encodes CASSLRTGGQETQYF.

This clone was seen only a few times. V and J are TRBV28 and TRBJ1-1, with 7 bases fitting TRBD1. CDR3 length: 15 amino acids. Germline trimming cut 2 bases from V and 10 bases from J; bases unmatched to any gene: 13. Germline CDR1 is MDHEN and CDR2 is SYDVKM. The CDR3: CASSLEARGLQRAFF. CDR3 nucleotides: TGTGCCAGCAGTTTAGAGGCCAGGGGGTTACAAAGAGCTTTCTTT. Full variable domain (outside the CDR3, taken from reference TRBV28 and TRBJ1-1): DVKVTQSSRYLVKRTGEKVFLECVQDMDHENMFWYRQDPGLGLRLIYFSYDVKMKEKGDIPEGYSVSREKKERFSLILESASTNQTSMYLCASSLEARGLQRAFFGQGTRLTVV.

This clone is a singleton in its sample. This sequence joins TRBV11-2 and TRBJ2-7, with 10 bases lining up with TRBD2. CDR1 SGHAT and CDR2 FQNNGV come from the germline V gene. This CDR3 is built from 15 residues. With 1 base clipped from V and 7 bases from J, the junction kept 7 bases outside the gene matches. The CDR3 coding sequence is TGTGCCAGCAGCTTAGTAAGCGGGGGGGCCTGGGAGCAGTACTTC. Protein: CASSLVSGGAWEQYF.

The J gene is TRBJ2-5, the V gene TRBV15; 7 bases line up with TRBD1. This CDR3 spans 15 amino acids. Per the germline V gene, CDR1 is LNHNV and CDR2 is YYDKDF (reference sequence). Trimming removed 0 bases from V and 2 bases from J; junction bases left unmatched: 3. The CDR3 DNA reads TGTGCCACCAGCAGAGATCTGGGACAGCAAGAGACCCAGTACTTC. Translation gives CATSRDLGQQETQYF. The full variable domain, with the rest looked up from reference TRBV15 and TRBJ2-5, is DAMVIQNPRYQVTQFGKPVTLSCSQTLNHNVMYWYQQKSSQAPKLLFHYYDKDFNNEADTPDNFQSRRPNTSFCFLDIRSPGLGDTAMYLCATSRDLGQQETQYFGPGTRLLVL.

This clone appeared once. In DNA, the CDR3 is TGTGCCAGCAGTTTGGGCGCGAACACCGGGGAGCTGTTTTTT. Protein sequence: CASSLGANTGELFF. The chain is built from TRBV7-3 and TRBJ2-2, with D hard to call. Between the trimmed V and J ends, which lost 6 bases and 0 bases, there was a span of 8 bases. This CDR3 comprises 14 residues. Germline V CDR1 and CDR2: SGHTA, FQGTGA. The variable domain in full, completed from reference TRBV7-3 and TRBJ2-2, reads GAGVSQTPSNKVTEKGKYVELRCDPISGHTALYWYRQSLGQGPEFLIYFQGTGAADDSGLPNDRFFAVRPEGSVSTLKIQRTERGDSAVYLCASSLGANTGELFFGEGSRLTVL.

V and J are TRBV5-8 and TRBJ1-1; D unresolved. Germline CDR1 reads SGHTS; CDR2 reads YDEGEE. V lost 1 base and J lost 1, with 8 bases in between. The CDR3 is 14 amino acids. This chain's CDR3 is CASSLLNRNTEAFF. As DNA, the CDR3 is TGTGCCAGCAGCTTGCTTAACAGGAACACTGAAGCTTTCTTT.

This chain links TRBV7-9 with TRBJ2-7, with D possibly TRBD2 on 6 matching bases. CDR3 length: 14 residues. Trimming cost V 0 bases and J 4 bases, with 10 bases left between them. The germline gives CDR1 SEHNR, CDR2 FQNEAQ (reference sequence). CDR3 in amino acids: CASSLAGRDYEQYF. CDR3 DNA: TGTGCCAGCAGCTTAGCGGGGCGGGATTACGAGCAGTACTTC.

This clone was recorded only once. The V and J genes are TRBV5-6 and TRBJ2-7; D may be TRBD1 (6 bases). Germline-derived CDR1 and CDR2 are SGHDT and YYEEEE. Trimming took 1 base from V and 7 from J, leaving 21 bases between them. The CDR3 covers 16 residues. CDR3 loop: CASSLWDTKGVLEQYF. As DNA, the CDR3 is TGTGCCAGCAGCTTGTGGGACACCAAAGGGGTCCTGGAGCAGTACTTC.

Regarding this clone: Its ends do not fully match the called genes, so a read error is possible. The chain is built from TRBV5-1 and TRBJ2-5; a weak D match, TRBD1 (5 bases). The CDR3 contains 15 residues. Germline CDR1 reads SGHRS; CDR2 reads YFSETQ. DNA for the CDR3: TGCGCCAGCAGCTTGGCCGGGCCAGGGCAAGGGACCCAGTACTTC. It is translated as CASSLAGPGQGTQYF.

The CDR3 DNA follows: TGTGCCAGCAGCTTAGGCCTAGCGGGAGGTTTAAGGGACACCGGGGAGCTGTTTTTT. Translating gives CASSLGLAGGLRDTGELFF. This chain links TRBV7-6 with TRBJ2-2, with 11 nucleotides matching TRBD2. V lost 1 base to trimming and J lost 3 bases; unmatched junction nucleotides: 10. This CDR3 is 19 amino acids long. The germline V gene encodes CDR1 SGHVS and CDR2 FNYEAQ. Full variable domain (outside the CDR3, taken from reference TRBV7-6 and TRBJ2-2): GAGVSQSPRYKVTKRGQDVALRCDPISGHVSLYWYRQALGQGPEFLTYFNYEAQQDKSGLPNDRFSAERPEGSISTLTIQRTEQRDSAMYRCASSLGLAGGLRDTGELFFGEGSRLTVL.

The chain combines TRBV2 with TRBJ2-1; 10 nucleotides match TRBD2. V lost 10 bases, J lost 3 bases, and 3 bases stayed unmatched. Looked up from germline, CDR1 is SNHLY and CDR2 is FYNNEI. This CDR3 has 13 residues. CDR3 in DNA: TGTGCCATAGCGGGAGGATACTACAATGAGCAGTTCTTC. Amino acids: CAIAGGYYNEQFF.

The rearrangement uses TRBV18 and TRBJ1-4; TRBD1 matches at 7 bases. V lost 6 bases, J lost 3 bases, and 1 base stayed unmatched. The germline CDR1 and CDR2 sequences are KGHSH and LQKENI. The CDR3 totals 13 residues. The CDR3 region is CASSGQPNEKLFF. The CDR3 region has the DNA TGTGCCAGCTCGGGACAGCCTAATGAAAAACTGTTTTTT.

This clone was recorded only once. This rearrangement joins TRBV27 to TRBJ2-7, with a weak D call TRBD1 (6 bases). CDR1 and CDR2 (germline): MNHEY, SMNVEV (reference sequence). The CDR3 runs to 15 residues. V was cut by 6 bases and J by 0 bases, with 15 bases left in between. The CDR3 loop is CASRADRRPSYEQYF. CDR3 in DNA: TGTGCCAGCAGGGCTGACAGGCGCCCCTCCTACGAGCAGTACTTC.

This clone has only a few counts. This sequence joins TRBV6-6 and TRBJ1-2, with D unresolved. Germline values: CDR1 MNHNY, CDR2 SVGAGI (reference sequence). The CDR3 loop spans 15 amino acids. The ends were cut back, 2 bases at V and 4 bases at J, with 14 bases in the middle. The CDR3 coding sequence is TGTGCCAGCAGTTACCCGCTAAAGGCGGGCTATGGCTACACCTTC. Protein sequence: CASSYPLKAGYGYTF.